Following are 21 T cell receptor beta chains from one sample sequenced in a study of T cell responses to AZD1222 COVID-19 vaccine. Assay used: immunoSEQ multiplex PCR; TCRdb lists only in-frame clones, some missing. The sample yields around 150,000 clones, over 85% seen once. Specimen: peripheral blood, collected 28 days after the second AZD1222 dose. Receptors originate from an adult who received the AZD1222 COVID-19 vaccine.

The chain uses TRBV28 and TRBJ1-1; TRBD1 might be the D (5 bases). In germline, CDR1 is MDHEN, CDR2 SYDVKM. The length of the CDR3 is 12 residues. V was trimmed by 6 bases and J by 11 bases, leaving 16 bases between them. This CDR3 reads CASSVRVDTAFF. Written as DNA, the CDR3 is TGTGCCAGCAGCGTCAGGGTTGACACGGCTTTCTTT.

The chain is built from TRBV19 and TRBJ1-2; D unresolved. The germline V gene has CDR1 LNHDA and CDR2 SQIVND (reference sequence). This CDR3 comprises 15 residues. Trimming took 3 bases from V and 7 from J, leaving 18 bases between them. The CDR3 region has the DNA TGTGCCAGTAGTATCTCTACATACTTGTCTCCTGGCTACACCTTC. Its protein product is CASSISTYLSPGYTF.

The rearrangement joins TRBV7-9 to TRBJ1-1; 8 nucleotides line up with TRBD1. Germline assignment: CDR1 SEHNR and CDR2 FQNEAQ (reference sequence). The CDR3 is 13 amino acids. J was trimmed by 5 bases and V by 5 bases; bases with no gene match: 4. The CDR3 here is CASSPRGRTEAFF. CDR3 DNA: TGTGCCAGCAGCCCCAGGGGGCGTACTGAAGCTTTCTTT.

The rearrangement uses TRBV18 and TRBJ2-5; the D gene is possibly TRBD2 (6 bases). The length of the CDR3 is 18 residues. The germline V and J ends were trimmed by 6 bases and 3 bases, with 26 bases remaining between them. Germline V gene sequence: CDR1 KGHSH, CDR2 LQKENI. The CDR3 bases are TGTGCCAGCTCCCAGAATGACGTAGGAGGAGCGGGCGAAGAGACCCAGTACTTC. It translates to CASSQNDVGGAGEETQYF. The full variable domain, in which reference TRBV18 and TRBJ2-5 provide the parts outside the CDR3, is NAGVMQNPRHLVRRRGQEARLRCSPMKGHSHVYWYRQLPEEGLKFMVYLQKENIIDESGMPKERFSAEFPKEGPSILRIQQVVRGDSAAYFCASSQNDVGGAGEETQYFGPGTRLLVL.

The CDR3 nucleotides are TGTGCCATCAGTGAGTCACAGAGTGGTTCATTCCTCCACTTT. Translation: CAISESQSGSFLHF. This chain connects TRBV10-3 to TRBJ1-6; D call uncertain. Germline CDR1 reads ENHRY; CDR2 reads SYGVKD. The CDR3 is made up of 14 amino acids. Trimming took off 0 bases at V and 15 bases at J, with 15 bases between the two ends.

The gene calls are TRBV28 and TRBJ1-2, with D unresolved. The CDR3 totals 14 residues. The germline V and J ends were trimmed by 4 bases and 0 bases, with 9 bases remaining between them. CDR1 MDHEN and CDR2 SYDVKM come from the germline V gene. CDR3 DNA sequence: TGTGCCAGCAGTTCGTGGCGAGCTAACTATGGCTACACCTTC. This codes for CASSSWRANYGYTF.

The chain has TRBV15 and TRBJ1-5, with D hard to call. The CDR3 is 16 amino acids. Germline loops: CDR1 LNHNV, CDR2 YYDKDF (reference sequence). The V gene lost 2 bases and the J gene lost 0 bases, with 11 bases spanning the gap. DNA of the CDR3: TGTGCCACCAGCAGAAAAAAGTCGGATAGCAATCAGCCCCAGCATTTT. Translation: CATSRKKSDSNQPQHF.

This chain links TRBV12-3 or TRBV12-4 with TRBJ1-4; perhaps TRBD1 as D (6 bases). V shed 2 bases and J shed 6 bases, with 7 bases lying between them. The CDR3 has 13 residues. This CDR3 reads CASSLRQDEKLFF. In DNA form, the CDR3 reads TGTGCCAGCAGTTTACGACAGGATGAAAAACTGTTTTTT.

The chain is built from TRBV3-1 (or the pseudogene TRBV3-2) and TRBJ1-2; D remains unclear. Per germline, CDR1 LGHDT and CDR2 YNNKEL (reference sequence). V was pared by 1 base and J by 2 bases, with 11 bases between. CDR3 length: 15 amino acids. The CDR3 region is CASSQVGRGNYGYTF. The CDR3 coding sequence is TGTGCCAGCAGCCAAGTAGGTAGAGGCAACTATGGCTACACCTTC.

This clone was observed a single time. This chain joins TRBV30 and TRBJ1-1; a weak D match, TRBD1 (6 bases). CDR3 length: 17 residues. The germline gives CDR1 GTSNPN, CDR2 SVGIG (reference sequence). The ends were cut back, 2 bases at V and 3 bases at J, with 22 bases in the middle. In DNA form, the CDR3 reads TGTGCCTGGAGTCAGATTACCTATAACAGGGAGGACACTGAAGCTTTCTTT. Its protein is CAWSQITYNREDTEAFF.

The chain is built from TRBV7-3 and TRBJ2-1; 7 positions match TRBD1. V was clipped by 8 bases and J by 4 bases; unmatched bases: 11. CDR3 length: 15 residues. Per germline, CDR1 SGHTA and CDR2 FQGTGA. For the CDR3, the DNA is TGTGCCAGCGGCGAAGGGGACAGACTTTACAATGAGCAGTTCTTC. This sequence encodes CASGEGDRLYNEQFF. Using reference TRBV7-3 and TRBJ2-1 for the parts outside the CDR3, the full variable domain is GAGVSQTPSNKVTEKGKYVELRCDPISGHTALYWYRQSLGQGPEFLIYFQGTGAADDSGLPNDRFFAVRPEGSVSTLKIQRTERGDSAVYLCASGEGDRLYNEQFFGPGTRLTVL.

The genes are TRBV5-4 and TRBJ2-1; 10 nucleotides agree with TRBD2. There are 15 residues in the CDR3. Germline CDR1 and CDR2: SGHNT and YYREEE (reference sequence). Trimming took 5 bases from V and 0 from J; bases not matched to a gene: 2. As DNA, the CDR3 is TGTGCCAGCAGAGCTAGCGGGGGCTCCTACAATGAGCAGTTCTTC. This encodes CASRASGGSYNEQFF.

V gene TRBV30 combines with J gene TRBJ2-7; TRBD1 agrees at 7 bases. Germline CDR1 is GTSNPN and CDR2 is SVGIG (reference sequence). The ends lost 2 bases at V and 5 bases at J; junction bases unmatched: 6. CDR3 length equals 13 residues. CDR3 loop: CAWSLGQRDEQYF. The CDR3 nucleotides read TGTGCCTGGAGTCTGGGACAGAGAGACGAGCAGTACTTC.

V gene TRBV5-1 combines with J gene TRBJ1-1; D call uncertain. There are 14 residues in the CDR3. Germline CDR1 reads SGHRS; CDR2 reads YFSETQ. Trimming cost V 4 bases and J 0 bases, with 10 bases left between them. CDR3 sequence reads: CASSPKLMNTEAFF. The CDR3 bases are TGCGCCAGCAGCCCTAAGTTAATGAACACTGAAGCTTTCTTT.

The V call is TRBV12-3 or TRBV12-4, the J call TRBJ2-1; 7 nucleotides align to TRBD1. The CDR3 length is 12 residues. The V and J ends lost 6 bases and 10 bases, in that order; junction bases with no gene match: 6. CDR3 sequence reads: CASSNLTGEQFF. CDR3 nucleotides: TGTGCCAGCAGCAACCTGACAGGGGAGCAGTTCTTC.

The V and J genes are TRBV7-6 and TRBJ2-7, with a possible D match to TRBD2 (6 bases). The germline V gene has CDR1 SGHVS and CDR2 FNYEAQ. Trimming took off 4 bases at V and 3 bases at J, with 13 bases between the two ends. The CDR3 spans 14 residues. The CDR3 DNA reads TGTGCCAGCAGCTCCGGGGGTTCGGACTACGAGCAGTACTTC. Protein sequence: CASSSGGSDYEQYF.

The rearrangement links TRBV30 to TRBJ2-2, with D unclear. This CDR3 contains 12 residues. V lost 0 bases, J lost 4 bases, and 3 bases lay in between. Per the germline V gene, CDR1 is GTSNPN and CDR2 is SVGIG (reference sequence). The CDR3 reads CAWSVSTGELFF. As DNA, the CDR3 is TGTGCCTGGAGTGTGAGCACCGGGGAGCTGTTTTTT.

The genes are TRBV5-8 and TRBJ1-3; D is undetermined. The V end was cut by 0 bases, the J end by 2 bases, with 9 bases between. This CDR3 contains 15 residues. Germline CDR1 and CDR2: SGHTS and YDEGEE. The CDR3 DNA is TGTGCCAGCAGCTTGGGACGGACTACTGGAAACACCATATATTTT. As protein: CASSLGRTTGNTIYF.

The chain has TRBV6-6 and TRBJ1-2; D is ambiguous. CDR1 is MNHNY and CDR2 is SVGAGI in the germline V gene (reference sequence). The V end was cut by 2 bases, the J end by 7 bases, with 14 bases between. This CDR3 contains 14 residues. CDR3 DNA sequence: TGTGCCAGCAGTTACGCCGATACCGTGCGTGGCTACACCTTC. The encoded protein is CASSYADTVRGYTF.

This clone has just one count. The J gene is TRBJ2-1, the V gene TRBV21-1; the table's D gene call, TRBD2, was not cross checked with the DNA. TRBV21-1 represents a pseudogene. The CDR3 is 14 residues long. In DNA form, the CDR3 reads TGTGCCAGCAGCCCGGGAGGGGGATACAATGAGCAGTTCTTC. It yields the protein CASSPGGGYNEQFF.

The CDR3 loop reads CATSRPPGNPTSYEQYF. DNA for the CDR3: TGTGCCACCAGCAGACCTCCGGGTAATCCTACTTCCTACGAGCAGTACTTC. The chain couples TRBV15 to TRBJ2-7; D is ambiguous. Germline V gene lookup returns CDR1 LNHNV and CDR2 YYDKDF (reference sequence). The CDR3 consists of 17 residues. V lost 2 bases and J 1 base, leaving 18 bases between the germline ends.